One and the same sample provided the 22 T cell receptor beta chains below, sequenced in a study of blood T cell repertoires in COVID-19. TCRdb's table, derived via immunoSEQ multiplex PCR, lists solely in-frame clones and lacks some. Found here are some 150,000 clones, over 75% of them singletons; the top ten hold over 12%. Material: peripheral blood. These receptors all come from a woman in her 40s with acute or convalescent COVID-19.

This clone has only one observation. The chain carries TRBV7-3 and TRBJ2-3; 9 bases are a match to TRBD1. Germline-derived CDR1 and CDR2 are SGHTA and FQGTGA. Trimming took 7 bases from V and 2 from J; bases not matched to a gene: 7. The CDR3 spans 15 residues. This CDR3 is CASNSGTGITDTQYF. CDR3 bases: TGTGCCAGCAACTCCGGGACAGGGATCACAGATACGCAGTATTTT.

The CDR3: CASRAGTGNEDGELFF. CDR3 coding DNA: TGTGCCAGCAGGGCCGGGACAGGGAATGAAGACGGGGAGCTGTTTTTT. The chain combines TRBV28 with TRBJ2-2; 9 bases are a match to TRBD1. This CDR3 contains 16 residues. Trimming at V came to 6 bases and at J to 7 bases, leaving 12 bases not matched to a gene. Germline values: CDR1 MDHEN, CDR2 SYDVKM.

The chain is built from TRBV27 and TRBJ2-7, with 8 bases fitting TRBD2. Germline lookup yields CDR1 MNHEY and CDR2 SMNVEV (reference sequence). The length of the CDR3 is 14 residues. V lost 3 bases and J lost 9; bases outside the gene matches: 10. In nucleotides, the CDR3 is TGTGCCAGCAGTTTCCCCGGGACTAGTAACGGGCAGTACTTC. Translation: CASSFPGTSNGQYF.

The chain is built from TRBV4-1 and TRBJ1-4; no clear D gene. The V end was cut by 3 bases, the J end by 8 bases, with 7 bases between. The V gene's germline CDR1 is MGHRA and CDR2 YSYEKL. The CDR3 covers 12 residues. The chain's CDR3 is CASSQAREKLFF. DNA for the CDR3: TGCGCCAGCAGCCAGGCTCGAGAAAAACTGTTTTTT.

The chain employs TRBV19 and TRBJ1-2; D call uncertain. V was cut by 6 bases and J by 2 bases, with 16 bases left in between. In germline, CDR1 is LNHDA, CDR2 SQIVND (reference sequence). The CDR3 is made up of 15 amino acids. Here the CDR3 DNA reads TGTGCCAGTAGCTTAGACACGACTAGGAACTATGGCTACACCTTC. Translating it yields CASSLDTTRNYGYTF.

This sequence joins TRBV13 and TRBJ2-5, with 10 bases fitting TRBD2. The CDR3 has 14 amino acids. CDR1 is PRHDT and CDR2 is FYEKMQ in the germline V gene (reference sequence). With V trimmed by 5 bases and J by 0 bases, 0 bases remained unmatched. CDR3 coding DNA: TGTGCCAGCAGCAGCGGGAGGGACCAAGAGACCCAGTACTTC. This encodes CASSSGRDQETQYF.

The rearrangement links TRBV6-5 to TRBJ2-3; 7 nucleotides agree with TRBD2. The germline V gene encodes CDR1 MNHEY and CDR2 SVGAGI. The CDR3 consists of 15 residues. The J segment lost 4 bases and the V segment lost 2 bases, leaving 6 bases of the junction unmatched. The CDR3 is CASSYSGKSADTQYF. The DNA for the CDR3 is TGTGCCAGCAGTTACAGCGGGAAGTCCGCAGATACGCAGTATTTT.

CDR3 protein: CASSLEGGTGLYEQYF. Written as DNA, the CDR3 is TGTGCCAGCAGCTTAGAGGGCGGGACAGGACTGTACGAGCAGTACTTC. The chain recombines TRBV7-6 with TRBJ2-7; 8 bases line up with TRBD1. CDR3 length: 16 amino acids. Germline V lookup: CDR1 SGHVS, CDR2 FNYEAQ. With V trimmed by 1 base and J by 4 bases, 9 bases remained unmatched.

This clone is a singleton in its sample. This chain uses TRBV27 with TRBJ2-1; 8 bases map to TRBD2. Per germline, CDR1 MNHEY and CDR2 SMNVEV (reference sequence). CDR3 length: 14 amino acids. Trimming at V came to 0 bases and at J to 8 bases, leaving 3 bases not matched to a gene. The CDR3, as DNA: TGTGCCAGCAGTTTATCTGAGACTAGCGATGAGCAGTTCTTC. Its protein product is CASSLSETSDEQFF.

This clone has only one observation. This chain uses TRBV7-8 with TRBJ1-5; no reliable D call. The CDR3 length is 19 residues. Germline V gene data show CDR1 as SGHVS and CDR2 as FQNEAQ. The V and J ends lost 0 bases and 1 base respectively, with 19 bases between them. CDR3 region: CASSLAFGRPAGSNQPQHF. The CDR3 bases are TGTGCCAGCAGCTTAGCATTCGGCCGCCCAGCGGGAAGCAATCAGCCCCAGCATTTT.

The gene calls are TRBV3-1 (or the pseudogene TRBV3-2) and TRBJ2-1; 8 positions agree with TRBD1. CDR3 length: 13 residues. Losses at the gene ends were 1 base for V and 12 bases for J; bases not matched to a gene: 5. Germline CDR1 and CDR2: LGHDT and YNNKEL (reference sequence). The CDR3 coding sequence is TGTGCCAGCAGCCAAGGGACAGGGATGGGGCAGTTCTTC. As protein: CASSQGTGMGQFF.

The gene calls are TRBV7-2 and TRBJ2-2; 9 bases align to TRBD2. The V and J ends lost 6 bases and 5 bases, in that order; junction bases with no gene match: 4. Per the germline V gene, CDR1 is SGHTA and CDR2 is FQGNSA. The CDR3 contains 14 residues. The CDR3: CASRVAGVTGELFF. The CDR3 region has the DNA TGTGCCAGCAGGGTAGCGGGGGTTACCGGGGAGCTGTTTTTT.

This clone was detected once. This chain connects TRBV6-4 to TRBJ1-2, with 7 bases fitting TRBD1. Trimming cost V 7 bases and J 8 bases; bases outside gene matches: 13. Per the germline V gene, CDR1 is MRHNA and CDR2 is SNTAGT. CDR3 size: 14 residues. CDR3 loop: CASKKWTTGPGYTF. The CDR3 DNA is TGTGCCAGCAAAAAGTGGACGACAGGGCCCGGCTACACCTTC.

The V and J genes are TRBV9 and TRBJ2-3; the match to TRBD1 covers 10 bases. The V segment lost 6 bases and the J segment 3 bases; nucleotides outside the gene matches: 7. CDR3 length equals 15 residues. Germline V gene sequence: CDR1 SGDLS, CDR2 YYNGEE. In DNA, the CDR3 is TGTGCCAGCAAACAAGGACAGGGGGTTACAGATACGCAGTATTTT. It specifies CASKQGQGVTDTQYF.

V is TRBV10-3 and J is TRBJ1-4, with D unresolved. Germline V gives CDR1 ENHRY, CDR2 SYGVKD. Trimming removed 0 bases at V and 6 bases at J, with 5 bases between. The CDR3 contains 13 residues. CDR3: CAISESSDEKLFF. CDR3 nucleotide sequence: TGTGCCATCAGTGAGTCGTCAGATGAAAAACTGTTTTTT.

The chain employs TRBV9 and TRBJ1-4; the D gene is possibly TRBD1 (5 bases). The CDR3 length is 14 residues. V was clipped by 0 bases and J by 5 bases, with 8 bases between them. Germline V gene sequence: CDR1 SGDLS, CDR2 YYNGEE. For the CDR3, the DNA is TGTGCCAGCAGCGTAGATTCAGGGAATGAAAAACTGTTTTTT. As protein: CASSVDSGNEKLFF. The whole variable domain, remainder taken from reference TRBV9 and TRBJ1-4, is DSGVTQTPKHLITATGQRVTLRCSPRSGDLSVYWYQQSLDQGLQFLIQYYNGEERAKGNILERFSAQQFPDLHSELNLSSLELGDSALYFCASSVDSGNEKLFFGSGTQLSVL.

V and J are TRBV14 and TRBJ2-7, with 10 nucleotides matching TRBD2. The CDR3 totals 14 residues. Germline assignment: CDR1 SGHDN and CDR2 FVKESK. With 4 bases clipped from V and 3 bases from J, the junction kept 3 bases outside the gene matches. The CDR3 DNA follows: TGTGCCAGCAGCCTAGCGGGAGGATACTACGAGCAGTACTTC. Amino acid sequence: CASSLAGGYYEQYF.

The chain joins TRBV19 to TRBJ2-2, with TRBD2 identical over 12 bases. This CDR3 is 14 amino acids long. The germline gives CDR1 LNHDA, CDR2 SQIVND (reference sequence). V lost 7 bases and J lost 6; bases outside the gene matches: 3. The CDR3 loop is CASTPSGGAGELFF. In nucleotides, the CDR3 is TGTGCCAGTACTCCTAGCGGGGGGGCCGGGGAGCTGTTTTTT.

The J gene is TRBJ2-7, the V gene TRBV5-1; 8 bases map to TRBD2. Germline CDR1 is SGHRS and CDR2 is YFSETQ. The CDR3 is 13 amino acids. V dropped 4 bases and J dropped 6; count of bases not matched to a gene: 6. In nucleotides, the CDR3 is TGCGCCAGCAGCAGCCGCGGGGGGATCGAGCAGTACTTC. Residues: CASSSRGGIEQYF.

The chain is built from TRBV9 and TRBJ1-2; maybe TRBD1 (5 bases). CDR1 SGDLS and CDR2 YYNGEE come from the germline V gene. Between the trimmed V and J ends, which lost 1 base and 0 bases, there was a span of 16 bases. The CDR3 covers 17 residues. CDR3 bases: TGTGCCAGCAGCGTAAATCCAGGGCCCTCCTCTAACTATGGCTACACCTTC. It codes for CASSVNPGPSSNYGYTF.

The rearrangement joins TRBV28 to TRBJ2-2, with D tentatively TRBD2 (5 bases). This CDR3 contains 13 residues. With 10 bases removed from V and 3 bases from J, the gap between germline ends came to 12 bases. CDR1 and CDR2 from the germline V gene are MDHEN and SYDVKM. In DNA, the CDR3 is TGTGCCACCTTCTACGGGGACACCGGGGAGCTGTTTTTT. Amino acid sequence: CATFYGDTGELFF.

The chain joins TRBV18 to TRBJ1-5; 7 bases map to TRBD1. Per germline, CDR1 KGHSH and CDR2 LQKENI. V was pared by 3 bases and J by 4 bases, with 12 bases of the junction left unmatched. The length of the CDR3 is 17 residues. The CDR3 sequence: CASSPPGQGGGNQPQHF. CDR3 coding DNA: TGTGCCAGCTCACCGCCGGGGCAGGGGGGAGGTAATCAGCCCCAGCATTTT.